The 21 T cell receptor beta chains presented below share a single source sample, sequenced in a study of control samples from healthy donors and cancer patients. Only in-frame clones appear in the TCRdb table, and some are missing; sequencing was by immunoSEQ multiplex PCR. The sample lists 150,000 to 200,000 clones; about 93% were seen once. The sequenced sample was blood. All receptors derive from a woman aged 25 to 39 in good health.

The chain combines TRBV2 with TRBJ1-1; D not certain. The CDR3 extends over 12 amino acids. Trimming shortened V by 10 bases and J by 0 bases, and 9 bases separated the two germline ends. CDR1 and CDR2 from the germline V gene are SNHLY and FYNNEI. CDR3 sequence reads: CAKGRMNTEAFF. CDR3 DNA: TGTGCCAAGGGCCGGATGAACACTGAAGCTTTCTTT.

The rearrangement links TRBV19 to TRBJ2-1; 8 positions agree with TRBD2. The trim removed 6 bases at V and 2 bases at J, leaving 9 bases unmatched. The germline CDR1 and CDR2 sequences are LNHDA and SQIVND (reference sequence). The CDR3 extends over 16 amino acids. The CDR3 region is CASSGRGSGTYNEQFF. The CDR3 DNA reads TGTGCCAGTAGCGGGAGGGGGAGCGGAACCTACAATGAGCAGTTCTTC. The full variable domain, its missing parts supplied by reference TRBV19 and TRBJ2-1, is DGGITQSPKYLFRKEGQNVTLSCEQNLNHDAMYWYRQDPGQGLRLIYYSQIVNDFQKGDIAEGYSVSREKKESFPLTVTSAQKNPTAFYLCASSGRGSGTYNEQFFGPGTRLTVL.

The rearrangement links TRBV6-5 to TRBJ2-3; unclear D gene. This CDR3 contains 11 residues. V lost 5 bases, J lost 2 bases, and 2 bases lay in between. Per the germline V gene, CDR1 is MNHEY and CDR2 is SVGAGI. Here the CDR3 reads CASSITDTQYF. CDR3 DNA: TGTGCCAGCAGTATCACAGATACGCAGTATTTT.

V and J are TRBV7-9 and TRBJ1-3; 9 bases are a match to TRBD1. The CDR3 spans 16 residues. J was trimmed by 0 bases and V by 3 bases; bases with no gene match: 3. Germline V lookup: CDR1 SEHNR, CDR2 FQNEAQ (reference sequence). This CDR3 is CASSFRDRASGNTIYF. In DNA, the CDR3 is TGTGCCAGCAGCTTCCGGGACAGGGCCTCTGGAAACACCATATATTTT. Full variable domain (missing parts from reference TRBV7-9 and TRBJ1-3): DTGVSQNPRHKITKRGQNVTFRCDPISEHNRLYWYRQTLGQGPEFLTYFQNEAQLEKSRLLSDRFSAERPKGSFSTLEIQRTEQGDSAMYLCASSFRDRASGNTIYFGEGSWLTVV.

J is TRBJ1-4 and V is TRBV10-3, with D perhaps TRBD1 (5 bases). The length of the CDR3 is 14 residues. V lost 5 bases to trimming and J lost 2 bases, with 9 bases between them. Germline V gene data show CDR1 as ENHRY and CDR2 as SYGVKD. CDR3 in DNA: TGTGCCATCAGTCGAGCAGGGACTAATGAAAAACTGTTTTTT. Translation: CAISRAGTNEKLFF.

CDR3 protein: CASSMSSAGTGELFF. DNA of the CDR3: TGTGCCAGTAGTATGTCCTCAGCTGGGACCGGGGAGCTGTTTTTT. V usage is TRBV19 and J usage is TRBJ2-2, with D unresolved. V dropped 3 bases and J dropped 5 bases, with 13 bases sitting between them. Looked up from germline, CDR1 is LNHDA and CDR2 is SQIVND (reference sequence). The length of the CDR3 is 15 residues.

The chain carries TRBV4-1 and TRBJ1-1; a possible D gene is TRBD1 (5 bases). Germline V gene lookup returns CDR1 MGHRA and CDR2 YSYEKL. The V and J ends lost 0 bases and 1 base respectively, with 9 bases between them. The CDR3 consists of 15 residues. As DNA, the CDR3 is TGCGCCAGCAGCCAAGATCGCGGGGGGAACACTGAAGCTTTCTTT. It specifies CASSQDRGGNTEAFF.

This clone was seen just once. V is TRBV6-4 and J is TRBJ1-6; weak D call: TRBD1 (6 bases). This CDR3 region has 14 residues. Trimming removed 2 bases from V and 9 bases from J, with 11 bases in between. Germline-derived CDR1 and CDR2 are MRHNA and SNTAGT. CDR3 amino acids: CASSDEGGSSPLHF. In DNA form, the CDR3 reads TGTGCCAGCAGTGACGAGGGGGGAAGTTCACCCCTCCACTTT.

This chain uses TRBV28 with TRBJ1-3; D ambiguous. The germline gives CDR1 MDHEN, CDR2 SYDVKM. CDR3 length: 17 amino acids. Trimming removed 2 bases at V and 2 bases at J, with 16 bases between. The CDR3 loop is CASSLGPGSAAGNTIYF. CDR3 in DNA: TGTGCCAGCAGTTTAGGCCCCGGGAGTGCAGCTGGAAACACCATATATTTT.

This chain connects TRBV10-3 to TRBJ1-5; D is perhaps TRBD1 (6 bases). The CDR3 runs 15 residues. The V end was cut by 4 bases, the J end by 5 bases, with 15 bases between. Germline V gene data show CDR1 as ENHRY and CDR2 as SYGVKD. CDR3 loop: CAISGGRGVDQPQHF. The CDR3 DNA is TGTGCCATCAGTGGGGGCAGGGGAGTAGATCAGCCCCAGCATTTT.

This clone has a single count. The CDR3 DNA reads TGTGCCTGGAGTCCGACTAGCCGGGGGGAGCAGTTCTTC. It yields the protein CAWSPTSRGEQFF. The chain carries TRBV30 and TRBJ2-1, with 7 positions matching TRBD2. Trimming removed 2 bases from V and 10 bases from J; junction bases left unmatched: 8. This CDR3 spans 13 amino acids. Per the germline V gene, CDR1 is GTSNPN and CDR2 is SVGIG (reference sequence).

The V and J genes are TRBV6-6 and TRBJ2-7, with D possibly matching TRBD2 (6 bases). This CDR3 spans 14 amino acids. Germline V gene data show CDR1 as MNHNY and CDR2 as SVGAGI (reference sequence). V dropped 6 bases and J dropped 4 bases, with 16 bases sitting between them. The CDR3 here is CASSSTSSFYEQYF. CDR3 bases: TGTGCCAGCAGCTCGACTAGTTCCTTTTACGAGCAGTACTTC.

This clone appeared a single time. The chain carries TRBV5-8 and TRBJ2-5; perhaps D is TRBD1 or TRBD2 (5 bases each). The germline CDR1 and CDR2 sequences are SGHTS and YDEGEE. Trimming took off 0 bases at V and 5 bases at J, with 14 bases between the two ends. The CDR3 has 15 amino acids. The CDR3 spells CASSLGGILEETQYF. CDR3 in DNA: TGTGCCAGCAGCTTGGGGGGGATCCTGGAGGAGACCCAGTACTTC.

This clone has a single count. The chain has TRBV5-1 and TRBJ1-2; TRBD1 might be the D (6 bases). Looked up from germline, CDR1 is SGHRS and CDR2 is YFSETQ. CDR3 length: 15 amino acids. Deletions cut 0 bases from V and 7 bases from J, with 16 bases between. The CDR3, as DNA: TGCGCCAGCAGCTTGGAGTGGGGGGCGCTTCCTGGCTACACCTTC. Translation gives CASSLEWGALPGYTF.

The V call is TRBV19, the J call TRBJ1-5; no firm D call. V lost 6 bases, J lost 5 bases, and 8 bases lay in between. The germline CDR1 and CDR2 sequences are LNHDA and SQIVND (reference sequence). There are 12 residues in the CDR3. CDR3 DNA: TGTGCCAGTAGGATTCAATATCAGCCCCAGCATTTT. This codes for CASRIQYQPQHF.

This clone was counted between two and nine times. The V gene is TRBV4-1, the J gene TRBJ1-2; D unclear. V lost 1 base and J lost 4, with 10 bases in between. The CDR3 extends over 14 amino acids. CDR1 and CDR2 from the germline V gene are MGHRA and YSYEKL. CDR3 coding DNA: TGCGCCAGCAGCCAAGGGTACCGGGGCTATGGCTACACCTTC. Protein sequence: CASSQGYRGYGYTF.

The J gene is TRBJ2-1, the V gene TRBV2, with D possibly TRBD2 on 5 matching bases. Between the trimmed V and J ends, which lost 3 bases and 4 bases, there was a span of 10 bases. The CDR3 has 14 residues. Germline-derived CDR1 and CDR2 are SNHLY and FYNNEI. The CDR3 reads CASSESSRYNEQFF. The CDR3 DNA reads TGTGCCAGCAGTGAGTCTAGCAGGTACAATGAGCAGTTCTTC.

The chain has TRBV27 and TRBJ1-6; a possible D gene is TRBD1 (5 bases). Germline-derived CDR1 and CDR2 are MNHEY and SMNVEV (reference sequence). V dropped 5 bases and J dropped 5 bases, with 10 bases sitting between them. This CDR3 comprises 14 residues. The CDR3 here is CASSTTVNNSPLHF. The CDR3 DNA sequence: TGTGCCAGCAGTACGACAGTGAATAATTCACCCCTCCACTTT.

The V and J genes are TRBV6-2 or TRBV6-3 and TRBJ2-1, with D perhaps assigned TRBD1 or TRBD2 (6 bases each). Germline CDR1 reads MNHEY; CDR2 reads SVGEGT. This CDR3 spans 16 amino acids. The germline V and J ends were trimmed by 6 bases and 6 bases, with 21 bases remaining between them. The CDR3 coding sequence is TGTGCCAGCAGCCTCTTACAGGGACTGCGAGGCAATGAGCAGTTCTTC. Amino acid sequence: CASSLLQGLRGNEQFF.

The CDR3 DNA reads as TGTGCCAGCAGTTACTCGACTAAACAGGGGAACACTGAAGCTTTCTTT. Residues: CASSYSTKQGNTEAFF. The genes are TRBV6-2 or TRBV6-3 and TRBJ1-1; D is possibly TRBD1 (6 bases). V lost 0 bases, J lost 1 base, and 12 bases lay in between. CDR1 and CDR2 (germline): MNHEY, SVGEGT. This CDR3 has 16 amino acids.

This clone was observed a few times. The CDR3 sequence: CASSIWDRNTEAFF. DNA for the CDR3: TGTGCCAGTAGTATCTGGGATAGGAACACTGAAGCTTTCTTT. V usage is TRBV19 and J usage is TRBJ1-1; D gene unclear. Trimming left V 3 bases short and J 1 base short, with 9 bases between. The germline V gene has CDR1 LNHDA and CDR2 SQIVND (reference sequence). There are 14 residues in the CDR3.